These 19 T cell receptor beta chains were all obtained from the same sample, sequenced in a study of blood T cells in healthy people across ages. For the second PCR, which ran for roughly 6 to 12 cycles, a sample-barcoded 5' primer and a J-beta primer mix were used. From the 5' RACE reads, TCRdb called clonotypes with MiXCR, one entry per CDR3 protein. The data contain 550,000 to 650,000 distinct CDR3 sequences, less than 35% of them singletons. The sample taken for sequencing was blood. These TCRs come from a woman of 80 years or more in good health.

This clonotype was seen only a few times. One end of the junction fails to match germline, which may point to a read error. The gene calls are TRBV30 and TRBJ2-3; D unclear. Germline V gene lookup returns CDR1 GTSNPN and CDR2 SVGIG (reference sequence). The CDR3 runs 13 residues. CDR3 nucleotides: TGTGCCTGGAGAGGGAAAAGCACAAATACGCAGTATTTT. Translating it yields CAWRGKSTNTQYF.

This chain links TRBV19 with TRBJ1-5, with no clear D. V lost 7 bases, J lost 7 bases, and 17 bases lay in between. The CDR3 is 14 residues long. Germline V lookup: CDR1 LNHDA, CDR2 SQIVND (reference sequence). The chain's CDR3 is CASTSSLGGQPQHF. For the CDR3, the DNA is TGTGCCAGTACCTCCTCCCTGGGTGGCCAGCCCCAGCATTTT.

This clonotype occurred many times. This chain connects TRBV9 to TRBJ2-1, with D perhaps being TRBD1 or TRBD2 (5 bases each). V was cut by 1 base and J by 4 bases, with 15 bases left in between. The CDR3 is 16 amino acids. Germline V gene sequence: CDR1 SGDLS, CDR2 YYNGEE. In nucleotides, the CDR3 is TGTGCCAGCAGCGTAAATCGAGGGCAGGGATACAATGAGCAGTTCTTC. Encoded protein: CASSVNRGQGYNEQFF.

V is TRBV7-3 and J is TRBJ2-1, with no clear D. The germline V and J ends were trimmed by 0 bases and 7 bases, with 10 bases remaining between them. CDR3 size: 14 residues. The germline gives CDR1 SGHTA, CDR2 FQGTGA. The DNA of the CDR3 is TGTGCCAGCAGCTTAACGGCGTTCGGGAATGAGCAGTTCTTC. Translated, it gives CASSLTAFGNEQFF.

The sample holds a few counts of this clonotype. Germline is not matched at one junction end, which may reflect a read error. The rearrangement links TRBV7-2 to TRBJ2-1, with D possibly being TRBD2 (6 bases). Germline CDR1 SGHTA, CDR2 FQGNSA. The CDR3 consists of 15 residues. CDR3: CASSVAAGVRDEQFF. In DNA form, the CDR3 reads TGTGCCAGCAGCGTAGCGGCTGGGGTTCGCGATGAGCAGTTCTTC.

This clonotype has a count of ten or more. This CDR3 reads CASSFYTRRTSYGYTF. The CDR3 coding sequence is TGTGCCAGCAGCTTCTATACCCGCAGGACCTCCTATGGCTACACCTTC. The rearrangement uses TRBV7-9 and TRBJ1-2; D is unresolved. The CDR3 has 16 residues. Trimming cost V 3 bases and J 4 bases, with 18 bases left between them. Looked up from germline, CDR1 is SEHNR and CDR2 is FQNEAQ (reference sequence).

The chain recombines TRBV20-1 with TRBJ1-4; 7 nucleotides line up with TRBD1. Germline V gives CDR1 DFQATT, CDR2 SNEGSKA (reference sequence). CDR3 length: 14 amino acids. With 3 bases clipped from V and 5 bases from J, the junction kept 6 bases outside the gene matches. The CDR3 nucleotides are TGCAGTGCTAGGTCCGGGACAGAAAATGAAAAACTGTTTTTT. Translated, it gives CSARSGTENEKLFF.

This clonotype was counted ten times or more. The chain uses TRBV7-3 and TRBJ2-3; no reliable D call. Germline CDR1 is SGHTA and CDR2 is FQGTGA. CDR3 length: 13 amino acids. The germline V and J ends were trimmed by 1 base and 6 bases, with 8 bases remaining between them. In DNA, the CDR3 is TGTGCCAGCAGCTTAATGCCAGCGGATACGCAGTATTTT. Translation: CASSLMPADTQYF. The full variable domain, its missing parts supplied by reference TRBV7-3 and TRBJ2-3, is GAGVSQTPSNKVTEKGKYVELRCDPISGHTALYWYRQSLGQGPEFLIYFQGTGAADDSGLPNDRFFAVRPEGSVSTLKIQRTERGDSAVYLCASSLMPADTQYFGPGTRLTVL.

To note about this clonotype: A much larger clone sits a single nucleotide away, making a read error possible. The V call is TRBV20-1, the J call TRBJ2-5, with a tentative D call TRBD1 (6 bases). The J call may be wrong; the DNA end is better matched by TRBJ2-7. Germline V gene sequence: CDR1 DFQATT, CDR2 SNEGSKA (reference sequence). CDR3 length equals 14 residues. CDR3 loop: CSARIPGHPYEQYF. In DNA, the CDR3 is TGCAGTGCTCGCATCCCGGGACACCCCTACGAGCAGTACTTC.

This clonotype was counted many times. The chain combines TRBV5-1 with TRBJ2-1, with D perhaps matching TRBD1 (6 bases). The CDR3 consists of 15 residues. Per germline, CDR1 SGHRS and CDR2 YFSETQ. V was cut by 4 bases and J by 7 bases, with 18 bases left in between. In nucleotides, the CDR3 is TGCGCCAGCAGCCCCTCAGGGGACCTCTGGAATGAGCAGTTCTTC. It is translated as CASSPSGDLWNEQFF.

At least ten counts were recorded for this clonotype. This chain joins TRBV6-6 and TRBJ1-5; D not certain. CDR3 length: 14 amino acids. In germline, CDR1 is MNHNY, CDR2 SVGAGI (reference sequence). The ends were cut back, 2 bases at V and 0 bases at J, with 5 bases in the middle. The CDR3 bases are TGTGCCAGCAGTTACCGAAATAGCAATCAGCCCCAGCATTTT. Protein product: CASSYRNSNQPQHF.

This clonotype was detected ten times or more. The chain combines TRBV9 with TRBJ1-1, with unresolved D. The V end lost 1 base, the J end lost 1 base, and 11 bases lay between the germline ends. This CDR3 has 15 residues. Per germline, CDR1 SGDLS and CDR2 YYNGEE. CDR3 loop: CASSVLIGPNTEAFF. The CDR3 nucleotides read TGTGCCAGCAGCGTATTGATAGGCCCGAACACTGAAGCTTTCTTT.

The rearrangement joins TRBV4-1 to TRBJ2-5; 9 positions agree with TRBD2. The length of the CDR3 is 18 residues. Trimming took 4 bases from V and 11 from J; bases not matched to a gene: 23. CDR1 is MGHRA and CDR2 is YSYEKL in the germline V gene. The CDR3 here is CASSRDTAGGVRCNEQYF. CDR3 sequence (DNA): TGCGCCAGCAGCCGTGACACTGCGGGGGGGGTCCGCTGCAATGAGCAGTACTTC.

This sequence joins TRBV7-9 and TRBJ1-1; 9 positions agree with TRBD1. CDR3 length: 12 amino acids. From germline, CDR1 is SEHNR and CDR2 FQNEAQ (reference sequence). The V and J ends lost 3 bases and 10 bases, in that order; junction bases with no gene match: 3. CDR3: CASSFQDRGAFF. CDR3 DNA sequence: TGTGCCAGCAGCTTCCAGGACAGGGGAGCTTTCTTT.

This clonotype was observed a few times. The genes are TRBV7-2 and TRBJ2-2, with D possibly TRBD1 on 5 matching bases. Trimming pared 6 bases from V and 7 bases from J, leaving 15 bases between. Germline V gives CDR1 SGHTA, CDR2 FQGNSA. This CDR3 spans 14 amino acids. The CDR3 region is CASRDRQGDGELFF. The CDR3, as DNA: TGTGCCAGCAGGGACCGACAAGGGGACGGGGAGCTGTTTTTT.

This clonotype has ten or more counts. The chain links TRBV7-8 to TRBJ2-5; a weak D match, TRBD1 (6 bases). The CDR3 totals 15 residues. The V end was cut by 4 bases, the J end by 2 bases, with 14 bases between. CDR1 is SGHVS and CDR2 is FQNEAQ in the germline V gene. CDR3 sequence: CASSYGQGRQETQYF. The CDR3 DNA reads TGTGCCAGCAGCTACGGGCAGGGGCGTCAAGAGACCCAGTACTTC. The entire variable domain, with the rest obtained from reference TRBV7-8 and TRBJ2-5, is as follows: GAGVSQSPRYKVAKRGQDVALRCDPISGHVSLFWYQQALGQGPEFLTYFQNEAQLDKSGLPSDRFFAERPEGSVSTLKIQRTQQEDSAVYLCASSYGQGRQETQYFGPGTRLLVL.

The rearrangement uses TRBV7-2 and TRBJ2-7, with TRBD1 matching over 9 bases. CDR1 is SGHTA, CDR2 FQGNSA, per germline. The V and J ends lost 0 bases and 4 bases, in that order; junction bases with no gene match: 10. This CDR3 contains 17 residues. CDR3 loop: CASSLASSGQGRYEQYF. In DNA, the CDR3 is TGTGCCAGCAGCTTAGCCTCCTCGGGACAGGGCCGGTACGAGCAGTACTTC.

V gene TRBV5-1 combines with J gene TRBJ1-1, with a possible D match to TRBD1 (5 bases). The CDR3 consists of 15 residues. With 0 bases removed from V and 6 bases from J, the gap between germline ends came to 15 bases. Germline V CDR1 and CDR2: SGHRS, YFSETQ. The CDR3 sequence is CASSLDVGERSEAFF. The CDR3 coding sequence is TGCGCCAGCAGCTTGGATGTGGGGGAGAGGTCTGAAGCTTTCTTT.

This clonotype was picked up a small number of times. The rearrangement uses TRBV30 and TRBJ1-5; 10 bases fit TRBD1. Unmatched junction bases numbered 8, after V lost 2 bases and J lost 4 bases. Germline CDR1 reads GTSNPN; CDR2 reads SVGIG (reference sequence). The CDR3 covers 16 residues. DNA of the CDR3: TGTGCCTGGAGTACCGGGACAGGGGTAGCAAATCAGCCCCAGCATTTT. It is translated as CAWSTGTGVANQPQHF.